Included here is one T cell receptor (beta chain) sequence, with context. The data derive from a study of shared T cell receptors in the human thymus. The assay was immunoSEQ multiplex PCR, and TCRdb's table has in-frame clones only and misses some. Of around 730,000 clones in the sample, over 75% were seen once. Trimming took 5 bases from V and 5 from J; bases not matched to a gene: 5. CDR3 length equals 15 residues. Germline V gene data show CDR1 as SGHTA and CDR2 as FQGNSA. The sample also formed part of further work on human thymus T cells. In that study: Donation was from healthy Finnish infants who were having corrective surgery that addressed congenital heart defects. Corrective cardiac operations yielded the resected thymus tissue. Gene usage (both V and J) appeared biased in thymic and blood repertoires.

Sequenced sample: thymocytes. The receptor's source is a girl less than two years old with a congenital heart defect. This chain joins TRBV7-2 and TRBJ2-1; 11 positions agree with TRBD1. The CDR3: CASSGGQGEDNEQFF. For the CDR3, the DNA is TGTGCCAGCAGCGGGGGACAGGGGGAGGACAATGAGCAGTTCTTC. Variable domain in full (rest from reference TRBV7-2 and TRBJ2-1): GAGVSQSPSNKVTEKGKDVELRCDPISGHTALYWYRQSLGQGLEFLIYFQGNSAPDKSGLPSDRFSAERTGGSVSTLTIQRTQQEDSAVYLCASSGGQGEDNEQFFGPGTRLTVL.